This TCR beta chain originates from a study of cytomegalovirus exposure and HLA in healthy donors. This CDR3 contains 15 residues. Germline V gives CDR1 MGHRA, CDR2 YSYEKL. V dropped 3 bases and J dropped 0 bases, with 11 bases sitting between them. 13 Jbeta primers and 60 Vbeta primers were used for the PCR. Measured with immunoSEQ multiplex PCR; TCRdb has only the in-frame clones, and not every one. The data contain approximately 81,000 clones, about 80% of them singletons. V is TRBV4-1 and J is TRBJ1-2; no firm D call. The sequencing sample was made of PBMCs. This sequence was found in a man in his forties or fifties in good health and CMV-seropositive. The DNA for the CDR3 is TGCGCCAGCAGCCAGGGAGACACCACTAACTATGGCTACACCTTC. The encoded protein is CASSQGDTTNYGYTF.